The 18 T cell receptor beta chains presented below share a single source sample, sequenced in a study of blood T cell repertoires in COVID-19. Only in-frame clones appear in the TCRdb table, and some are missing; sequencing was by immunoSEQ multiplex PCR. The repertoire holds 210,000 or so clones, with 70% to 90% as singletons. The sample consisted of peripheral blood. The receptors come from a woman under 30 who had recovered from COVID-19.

CDR3 loop: CASSFTTSGSTGANVLTF. The CDR3, as DNA: TGTGCCAGCAGTTTTACGACTAGCGGGAGTACTGGGGCCAACGTCCTGACTTTC. The V and J genes are TRBV6-2 or TRBV6-3 and TRBJ2-6; TRBD2 agrees at 12 bases. There are 18 residues in the CDR3. V gave up 4 bases and J gave up 2 bases; unmatched junction bases: 6. Germline V gives CDR1 MNHEY, CDR2 SVGEGT.

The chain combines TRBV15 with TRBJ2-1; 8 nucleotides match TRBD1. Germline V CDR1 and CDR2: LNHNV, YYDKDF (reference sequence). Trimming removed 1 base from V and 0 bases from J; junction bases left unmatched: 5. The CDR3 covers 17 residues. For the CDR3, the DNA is TGTGCCACCAGCAGAGGGCTTGGGACAGGCTCCTACAATGAGCAGTTCTTC. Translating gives CATSRGLGTGSYNEQFF.

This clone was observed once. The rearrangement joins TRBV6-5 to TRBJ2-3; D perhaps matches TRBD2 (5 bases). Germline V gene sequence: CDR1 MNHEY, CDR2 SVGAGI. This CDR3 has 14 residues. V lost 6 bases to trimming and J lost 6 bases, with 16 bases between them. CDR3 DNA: TGTGCCAGCAGGAGCGGAATCCTGGGGGATACGCAGTATTTT. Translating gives CASRSGILGDTQYF.

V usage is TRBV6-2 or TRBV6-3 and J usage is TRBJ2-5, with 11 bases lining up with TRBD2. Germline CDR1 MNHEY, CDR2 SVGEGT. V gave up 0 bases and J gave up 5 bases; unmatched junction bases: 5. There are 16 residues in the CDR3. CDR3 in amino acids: CASSYSSGRAGETQYF. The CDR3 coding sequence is TGTGCCAGCAGTTACTCTAGCGGGAGGGCCGGGGAGACCCAGTACTTC.

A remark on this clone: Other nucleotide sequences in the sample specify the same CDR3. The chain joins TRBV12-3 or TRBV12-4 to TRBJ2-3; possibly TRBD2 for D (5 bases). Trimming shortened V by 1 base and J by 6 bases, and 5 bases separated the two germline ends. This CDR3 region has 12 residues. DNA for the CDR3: TGTGCCAGCAGTTTAGGCGGGGATACGCAGTATTTT. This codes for CASSLGGDTQYF.

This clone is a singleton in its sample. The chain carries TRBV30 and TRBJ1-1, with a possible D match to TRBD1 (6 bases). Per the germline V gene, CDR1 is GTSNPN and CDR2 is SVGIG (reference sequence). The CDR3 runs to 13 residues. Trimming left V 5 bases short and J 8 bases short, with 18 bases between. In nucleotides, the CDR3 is TGTGCCTGGGGTCCAGGGGTGGGGTGGGAAGCTTTCTTT. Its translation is CAWGPGVGWEAFF.

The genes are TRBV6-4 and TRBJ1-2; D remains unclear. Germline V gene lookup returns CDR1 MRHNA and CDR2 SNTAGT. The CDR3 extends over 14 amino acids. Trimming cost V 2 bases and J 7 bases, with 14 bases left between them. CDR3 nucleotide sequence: TGTGCCAGCAGTGACGAGTCGGAGTCGGGTGGCTACACCTTC. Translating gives CASSDESESGGYTF.

As DNA, the CDR3 is TGTGCCAGCAGCTCCTTTGACTTGAACACTGAAGCTTTCTTT. This codes for CASSSFDLNTEAFF. The V and J genes are TRBV27 and TRBJ1-1; D is undetermined. Per the germline V gene, CDR1 is MNHEY and CDR2 is SMNVEV (reference sequence). V lost 6 bases to trimming and J lost 0 bases, with 11 bases between them. There are 14 residues in the CDR3.

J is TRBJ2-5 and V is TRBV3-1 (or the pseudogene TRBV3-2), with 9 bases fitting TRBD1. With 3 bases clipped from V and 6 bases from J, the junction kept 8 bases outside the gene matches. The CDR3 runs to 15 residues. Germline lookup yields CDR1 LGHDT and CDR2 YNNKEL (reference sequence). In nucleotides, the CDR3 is TGTGCCAGCAGCCACCCACAGGGGGCGGAGAAGACCCAGTACTTC. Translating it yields CASSHPQGAEKTQYF.

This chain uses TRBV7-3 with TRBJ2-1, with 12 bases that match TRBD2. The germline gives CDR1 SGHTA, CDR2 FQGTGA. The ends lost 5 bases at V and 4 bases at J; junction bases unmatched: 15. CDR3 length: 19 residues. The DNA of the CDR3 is TGTGCCAGCAGCCCCGGACTAGCGGGGACAAAAAGGGGATACAATGAGCAGTTCTTC. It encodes CASSPGLAGTKRGYNEQFF.

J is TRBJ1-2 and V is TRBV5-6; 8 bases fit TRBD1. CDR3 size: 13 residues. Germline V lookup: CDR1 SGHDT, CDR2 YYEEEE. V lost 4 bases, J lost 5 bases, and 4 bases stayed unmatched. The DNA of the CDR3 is TGTGCCAGCAGCCCAGGGGGCGGTTATGGCTACACCTTC. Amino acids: CASSPGGGYGYTF.

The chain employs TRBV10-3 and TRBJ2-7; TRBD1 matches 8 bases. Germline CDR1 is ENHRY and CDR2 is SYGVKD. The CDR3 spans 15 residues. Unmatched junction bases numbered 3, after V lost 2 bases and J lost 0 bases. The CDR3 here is CAISERTGSSYEQYF. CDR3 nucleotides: TGTGCCATCAGTGAGAGGACAGGGAGCTCCTACGAGCAGTACTTC.

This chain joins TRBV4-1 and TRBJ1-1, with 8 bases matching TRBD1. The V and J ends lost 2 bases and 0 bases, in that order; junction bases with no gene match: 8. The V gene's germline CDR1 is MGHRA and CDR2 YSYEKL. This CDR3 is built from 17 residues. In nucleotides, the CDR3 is TGCGCCAGCAGCCAATTCGGACAGGGTATCATGAACACTGAAGCTTTCTTT. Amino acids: CASSQFGQGIMNTEAFF.

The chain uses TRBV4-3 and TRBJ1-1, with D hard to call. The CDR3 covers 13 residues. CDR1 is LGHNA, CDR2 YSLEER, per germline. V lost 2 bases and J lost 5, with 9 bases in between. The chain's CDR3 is CASSQFYGTEAFF. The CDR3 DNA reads TGCGCCAGCAGCCAATTCTACGGGACTGAAGCTTTCTTT.

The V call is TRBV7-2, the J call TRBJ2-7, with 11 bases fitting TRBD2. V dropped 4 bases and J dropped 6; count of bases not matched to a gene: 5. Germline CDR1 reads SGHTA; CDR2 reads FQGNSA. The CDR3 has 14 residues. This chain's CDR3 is CASSSLAGVLEQYF. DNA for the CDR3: TGTGCCAGCAGCTCACTAGCGGGAGTTCTCGAGCAGTACTTC. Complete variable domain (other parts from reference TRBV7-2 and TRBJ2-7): GAGVSQSPSNKVTEKGKDVELRCDPISGHTALYWYRQSLGQGLEFLIYFQGNSAPDKSGLPSDRFSAERTGGSVSTLTIQRTQQEDSAVYLCASSSLAGVLEQYFGPGTRLTVT.

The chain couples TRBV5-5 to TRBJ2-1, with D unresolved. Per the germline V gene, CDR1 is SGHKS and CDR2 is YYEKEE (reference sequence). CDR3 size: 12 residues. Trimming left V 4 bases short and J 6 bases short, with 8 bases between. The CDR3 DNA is TGTGCCAGCAGCGAGGAGATCAATGAGCAGTTCTTC. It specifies CASSEEINEQFF. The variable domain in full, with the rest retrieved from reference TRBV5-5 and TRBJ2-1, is DAGVTQSPTHLIKTRGQQVTLRCSPISGHKSVSWYQQVLGQGPQFIFQYYEKEERGRGNFPDRFSARQFPNYSSELNVNALLLGDSALYLCASSEEINEQFFGPGTRLTVL.

CDR3 residues: CASSESTGSPFHF. The CDR3 DNA sequence: TGTGCCAGCAGTGAAAGTACGGGAAGTCCCTTCCACTTT. The gene calls are TRBV2 and TRBJ1-6, with D unresolved. Germline V lookup: CDR1 SNHLY, CDR2 FYNNEI. Trimming cost V 2 bases and J 17 bases, with 16 bases left between them. The CDR3 spans 13 residues.

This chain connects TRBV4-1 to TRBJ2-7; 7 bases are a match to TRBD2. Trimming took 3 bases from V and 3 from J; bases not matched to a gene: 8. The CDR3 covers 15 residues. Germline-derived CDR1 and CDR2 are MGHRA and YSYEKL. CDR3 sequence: CASSQGGFVVYEQYF. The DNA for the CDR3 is TGCGCCAGCAGCCAGGGGGGGTTTGTGGTCTACGAGCAGTACTTC.